The source of this T cell receptor beta chain is a study of T cells in Graves' hyperthyroidism and ophthalmopathy. Study findings and constraints: For ophthalmopathy, model prediction preceded onset by a median approximately 6 months.

The CDR3 sequence is 15 residues long. Germline CDR1 MNHNS, CDR2 SASEGT. The TCR beta CDR3 regions underwent amplification using RNA transcripts as the source. Primed by the HTBI set, a first-round RT-PCR was run on the TCR CDR3. TCRdb processed the multiplex PCR reads anew with MiXCR; each CDR3 protein has one entry. Among fewer than 500,000 distinct CDR3 sequences, roughly 14% were seen once, and the ten largest hold less than 25%. Patients showing uncontrolled infection, other autoimmune disease, pregnancy or lactation were ineligible. Only a few counts were recorded for this clonotype. Its antigen is not identified. A much larger clone is a single base away; this may be a read error.

The receptor's source is a man in his thirties or forties with Graves' hyperthyroidism that later progressed to Graves' ophthalmopathy. The chain employs TRBV6-1 and TRBJ2-7; 8 nucleotides match TRBD2. The sequenced sample was blood. In nucleotides, the CDR3 is TGTGCCAGCAGTGAAGAGGCGGGGGGCGCCTACGGGCAGTACTTC. Protein product: CASSEEAGGAYGQYF.